A selection of T cell receptor beta chains follows, all from one sample in a study of cytomegalovirus exposure and HLA in healthy donors. Sequencing used immunoSEQ multiplex PCR; TCRdb keeps in-frame clones, though not all of them. Its table records about 33,000 clones. The sequenced sample was PBMCs. The receptors shown here come from a middle-aged man in good health and CMV-seronegative. Both conserved end residues are part of each CDR3. D genes are given only for firm matches.

NA,TRBJ2-1,TRBV6-5,CASSYSRGLSDNEQFF,TGTGCCAGCAGTTACTCGAGAGGGTTGTCCGACAATGAGCAGTTCTTC
NA,TRBJ1-2,TRBV30,CAWARAHYGYTF,TGTGCCTGGGCCCGAGCCCACTATGGCTACACCTTC
TRBD1,TRBJ2-7,TRBV11-3,CASSLVDFGTGGHEQYF,TGTGCCAGCAGCTTAGTAGATTTCGGGACAGGGGGCCACGAGCAGTACTTC
TRBD1,TRBJ1-2,TRBV6-5,CAIWTGERDGYTF,TGTGCCATCTGGACAGGCGAAAGGGATGGCTACACCTTC
TRBD2,TRBJ2-7,TRBV18,CASSPAGSGIYEQYF,TGTGCCAGCTCACCTGCGGGTAGCGGGATCTACGAGCAGTACTTC
NA,TRBJ2-2,TRBV6-1,CASSEIRTGELFF,TGTGCCAGCAGTGAAATACGGACCGGGGAGCTGTTTTTT
TRBD1,TRBJ2-7,TRBV18,CASSPPGTGGYYEQYF,TGTGCCAGCTCACCCCCCGGGACAGGGGGCTATTACGAGCAGTACTTC
TRBD2,TRBJ2-1,TRBV27,CASRLAGFSYNEQFF,TGTGCCAGCAGACTAGCGGGATTCTCCTACAATGAGCAGTTCTTC
TRBD1,TRBJ1-3,TRBV9,CASSLGTGAGNTIYF,TGTGCCAGCAGCCTGGGGACAGGGGCTGGAAACACCATATATTTT
TRBD2,TRBJ2-1,TRBV4-3,CASSQHWGVLAGADSEQFF,TGCGCCAGCAGCCAGCATTGGGGCGTACTAGCGGGAGCCGATAGTGAGCAGTTCTTC
TRBD1,TRBJ2-3,TRBV5-1,CASSTSGTGRTDTQYF,TGCGCCAGCAGCACCTCCGGGACAGGGAGGACAGATACGCAGTATTTT
NA,TRBJ2-7,TRBV4-1,CASSQVIQGYEQYF,TGCGCCAGCAGCCAAGTTATACAGGGCTACGAGCAGTACTTC
TRBD1,TRBJ2-7,TRBV9,CASSANQGDRGSYEQYF,TGTGCCAGCAGCGCGAACCAGGGGGACAGGGGTTCCTACGAGCAGTACTTC
NA,TRBJ1-5,TRBV12-5,CASREFRNQPQHF,TGTGCTAGCCGGGAATTCCGCAATCAGCCCCAGCATTTT
TRBD1,TRBJ1-4,TRBV2,CASKERGREKLFF,TGTGCCAGCAAGGAAAGGGGGCGTGAAAAACTGTTTTTT
NA,TRBJ2-2,TRBV6-5,CASSYSNQANTGELFF,TGTGCCAGCAGTTACTCGAACCAGGCGAACACCGGGGAGCTGTTTTTT
TRBD2,TRBJ2-2,TRBV5-1,CASGPTSGRGTGELFF,TGCGCCAGCGGACCTACTAGCGGGAGAGGAACCGGGGAGCTGTTTTTT
TRBD2,TRBJ2-7,TRBV18,CASSPRTSGAYEQYF,TGTGCCAGCTCACCACGGACTAGCGGTGCCTACGAGCAGTACTTC
TRBD1,TRBJ1-4,TRBV10-1,CASSEPRGSDEKLFF,TGCGCCAGCAGTGAGCCCAGGGGGTCGGATGAAAAACTGTTTTTT
TRBD2,TRBJ2-7,TRBV6-1,CATDLAGGGYEQYF,TGTGCCACCGATTTAGCGGGAGGAGGCTACGAGCAGTACTTC
TRBD1,TRBJ1-5,TRBV28,CASSLVRGRDQPQHF,TGTGCCAGCAGTTTAGTCAGGGGGCGGGATCAGCCCCAGCATTTT
NA,TRBJ1-2,TRBV4-1,CASSQERDNVYGYTF,TGCGCCAGCAGCCAAGAAAGGGACAACGTCTATGGCTACACCTTC
NA,TRBJ1-4,TRBV4-3,CASSQKFSGLNEKLFF,TGCGCCAGCAGCCAAAAGTTCTCAGGTCTTAATGAAAAACTGTTTTTT
TRBD1,TRBJ1-1,TRBV4-2,CASSQDRLGTGVGNVEAFF,TGTGCCAGCAGCCAAGATAGGTTAGGGACAGGGGTCGGCAATGTGGAAGCTTTCTTT
NA,TRBJ1-3,TRBV9,CASSVGGPGNTIYF,TGTGCCAGCAGCGTAGGGGGGCCAGGAAACACCATATATTTT
TRBD1,TRBJ2-5,TRBV5-4,CASSSTTTGSVETQYF,TGTGCCAGCAGCTCCACTACGACAGGGTCCGTAGAGACCCAGTACTTC
NA,TRBJ2-1,TRBV25-1,CASSESGQSNEQFF,TGTGCCAGCAGTGAATCTGGGCAGAGCAATGAGCAGTTCTTC
TRBD2,TRBJ2-1,TRBV4-2,CASSQGFSGGGDEQFF,TGTGCCAGCAGCCAAGGGTTTAGCGGGGGAGGGGATGAGCAGTTCTTC
NA,TRBJ2-7,TRBV7-2,CASSPHGHSYEQYF,TGTGCCAGCAGCCCACATGGACACTCCTACGAGCAGTACTTC
NA,TRBJ2-7,TRBV6-5,CASSYTERYEQYF,TGTGCCAGCAGTTACACTGAAAGATACGAGCAGTACTTC
TRBD2,TRBJ2-5,TRBV30,CAWSILAGKETQYF,TGTGCCTGGAGTATTTTAGCGGGAAAGGAGACCCAGTACTTC
TRBD1,TRBJ1-3,TRBV5-1,CASSRDREPSGNTIYF,TGCGCCAGCAGCCGGGACAGGGAGCCCTCTGGAAACACCATATATTTT
NA,TRBJ1-1,TRBV6-1,CASSEVWSTEAFF,TGTGCCAGCAGCGAGGTCTGGAGCACTGAAGCTTTCTTT
TRBD1,TRBJ2-7,TRBV6-6,CASSPRDRGYEQYF,TGTGCCAGCAGTCCACGGGACAGGGGCTACGAGCAGTACTTC
NA,TRBJ1-2,TRBV6-1,CASTGGSNYGYTF,TGTGCCAGCACCGGTGGGAGTAACTATGGCTACACCTTC
NA,TRBJ1-4,TRBV30,CAWSVGGSNEKLFF,TGTGCCTGGAGTGTTGGGGGCTCGAATGAAAAACTGTTTTTT
TRBD2,TRBJ2-5,TRBV19,CASSTGPGTSGQETQYF,TGTGCCAGTAGTACAGGGCCCGGGACTAGCGGCCAAGAGACCCAGTACTTC
NA,TRBJ2-1,TRBV4-1,CASSRGGLAVLGNEQFF,TGCGCCAGCAGCCGAGGCGGCTTAGCGGTCCTGGGGAATGAGCAGTTCTTC
TRBD1,TRBJ2-7,TRBV18,CASSLVQTGEAEQYF,TGTGCCAGCTCACTAGTACAGACAGGGGAGGCCGAGCAGTACTTC
TRBD1,TRBJ1-2,TRBV6-5,CASSYSAGQGGYGYTF,TGTGCCAGCAGTTACTCTGCGGGGCAGGGGGGCTATGGCTACACCTTC
NA,TRBJ2-5,TRBV25-1,CASSEWSAGDGETQYF,TGTGCCAGCAGTGAATGGTCGGCAGGGGATGGGGAGACCCAGTACTTC
TRBD2,TRBJ2-7,TRBV7-9,CASSLGLAGGSYEQYF,TGTGCCAGCAGCTTAGGGCTAGCGGGAGGCTCTTACGAGCAGTACTTC
NA,TRBJ1-1,TRBV6-5,CASSYSVPATEAFF,TGTGCCAGCAGTTACTCTGTCCCCGCGACTGAAGCTTTCTTT
NA,TRBJ1-1,TRBV18,CASSPLPATEAFF,TGTGCCAGCTCACCACTTCCTGCGACTGAAGCTTTCTTT
NA,TRBJ1-5,TRBV5-6,CASSSGGSNQPQHF,TGTGCCAGCAGCTCCGGGGGAAGCAATCAGCCCCAGCATTTT